Detailed here is one T cell receptor (beta chain). One end of the junction fails to match germline, which may point to a read error. These data come from a study of cytomegalovirus exposure and HLA in healthy donors. Primers for the PCR totalled 60 Vbeta and 13 Jbeta. Measured with immunoSEQ multiplex PCR; TCRdb has only the in-frame clones, and not every one. The sample has about 150,000 clones, 80% seen once. Germline-derived CDR1 and CDR2 are SSHAT and FNYEAQ (reference sequence). The CDR3 is 14 residues long. The clonotype originates from a woman aged 40-49 years in good health and CMV-seronegative. What was sequenced was PBMCs. The chain employs TRBV7-7 and TRBJ2-7, with a possible D match to TRBD2 (5 bases). CDR3 residues: CASSLDFSSYEQYF. DNA of the CDR3: TGTGCTAGCAGCTTGGACTTCAGCTCCTACGAGCAGTACTTC.